This TCR beta chain was identified in a study of shared clonotypes between healthy human individuals. About the study: Aged between 18 and 49, the donors were two women and three men. CD8 memory received one plate per donor, CD8 naive two, CD4 memory three and CD4 naive three. Notes on the study in general: Inspection by rarefaction showed sorted-subset sequencing to be incomplete despite large depth.

Partitioning of CD4+ cells yielded a CD45RA+ naive subset and a CD45RA-negative memory subset. Assay used: immunoSEQ multiplex PCR; TCRdb lists only in-frame clones, some missing. This table has around 2.1 million clones, approximately 94% appearing once. V lost 8 bases and J lost 5, with 15 bases in between. There are 13 residues in the CDR3. Germline V gives CDR1 MNHNS, CDR2 SASEGT. Remarks on this clone: Its antigen is not identified.

Sequencing was performed on naive CD4+ T cells sorted from blood. Subset in this sample: CD45RA+ positively selected. The chain couples TRBV6-1 to TRBJ2-5, with unresolved D. This clonotype was obtained from a man between 18 and 29 years old in good health. The CDR3 region is CASENSNKETQYF. CDR3 DNA sequence: TGTGCCAGCGAGAATAGCAATAAGGAGACCCAGTACTTC.